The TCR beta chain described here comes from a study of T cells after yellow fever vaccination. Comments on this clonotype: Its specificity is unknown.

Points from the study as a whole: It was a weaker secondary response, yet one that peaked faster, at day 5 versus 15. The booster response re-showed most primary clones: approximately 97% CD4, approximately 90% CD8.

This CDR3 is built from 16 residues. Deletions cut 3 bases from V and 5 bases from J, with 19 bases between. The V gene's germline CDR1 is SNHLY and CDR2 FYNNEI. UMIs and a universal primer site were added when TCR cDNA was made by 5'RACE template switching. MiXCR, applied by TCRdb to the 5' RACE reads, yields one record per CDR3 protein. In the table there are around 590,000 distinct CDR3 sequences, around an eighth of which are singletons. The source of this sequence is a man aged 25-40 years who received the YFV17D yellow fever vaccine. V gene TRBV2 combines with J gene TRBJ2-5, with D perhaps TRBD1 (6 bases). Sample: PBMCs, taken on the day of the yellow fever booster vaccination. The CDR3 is CASSDPGTLLWETQYF. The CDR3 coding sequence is TGTGCCAGCAGTGACCCAGGGACATTACTCTGGGAGACCCAGTACTTC.